These T cell receptor beta chains were read from a single sample in a study of shared clonotypes between healthy human individuals. The method was immunoSEQ multiplex PCR; TCRdb's version includes in-frame clones alone and lacks a portion of them. Of some 1,900,000 clones detected, less than 95% appear once; the ten largest clones hold less than 1.5%. Sequenced input: naive CD8+ T cells sorted from blood. These receptors all come from a man aged 18 to 29 in good health. Each CDR3 is given with its conserved first and last residue. D genes are given only for firm matches. Expanded clones are given a class, and other clones once, few, many or no size at all.

>TRBJ2-2|-|-|TRBV27
TGTGCCAGCAGTTTGGGGGGGCTGGGCACCGGGGAGCTGTTTTTT
CASSLGGLGTGELFF
>TRBJ2-7|-|-|TRBV4-3
TGCGCCAGCAGCCAAGTGGTCAGGGTGTCCTACGAGCAGTACTTC
CASSQVVRVSYEQYF
>TRBJ2-1|-|-|TRBV11-2
TGTGCCAGCAGCTCCGGGCCGGAACAGAAGTCCTACAATGAGCAGTTCTTC
CASSSGPEQKSYNEQFF
>TRBJ2-3|TRBD1|-|TRBV15
TGTGCCACCGGGGAGCGGGACAGGGTTTTCCTGGGCACAGATACGCAGTATTTT
CATGERDRVFLGTDTQYF
>TRBJ2-7|-|once|TRBV10-2
TGCGCCAGCAGTATCTATGGGACTTCCTACGAGCAGTACTTC
CASSIYGTSYEQYF
>TRBJ2-7|-|-|TRBV29-1
TGCAGCGTATCCCTCGACAGGCAGTACTTC
CSVSLDRQYF
>TRBJ2-7|-|-|TRBV6-4
TGTGCCAGCAGTGACTCAAGCGGTTTCTCCTACGAGCAGTACTTC
CASSDSSGFSYEQYF
>TRBJ1-2|-|once|TRBV7-9
TGTGCCAGCAGCTTAGGGGCAGGGGAAGGCTACACCTTC
CASSLGAGEGYTF
>TRBJ2-7|TRBD1|-|TRBV29-1
TGCAGCGTCGACCTCGAGGGGGCTGCGGGGCAGTACTTC
CSVDLEGAAGQYF
>TRBJ1-6|-|-|TRBV4-3
TGCGCCAGCAGCCAAGAAGGGGAAGGTAATTCACCCCTCCACTTT
CASSQEGEGNSPLHF
>TRBJ2-1|-|-|TRBV9
TGTGCCAGCAGCGTAGGCGGTCAGGGCGATGAGCAGTTCTTC
CASSVGGQGDEQFF
>TRBJ2-7|-|-|TRBV28
TGTGCCAGCACCGGGACGTCAACCTACGAGCAGTACTTC
CASTGTSTYEQYF
>TRBJ2-7|-|-|TRBV2
TGTGCCAGCAGTGAATTGGTCGGCGACTACGAGCAGTACTTC
CASSELVGDYEQYF
>TRBJ2-3|-|once|TRBV5-4
TGTGCCAGCAGCTTTCAAGGAGGTTATCCAGATACGCAGTATTTT
CASSFQGGYPDTQYF
>TRBJ1-4|-|once|TRBV13
TGTGCCAGCAGCTTACGGACGGAGGAAGATAATGAAAAACTGTTTTTT
CASSLRTEEDNEKLFF
>TRBJ2-7|TRBD1|-|TRBV5-4
TGTGCCAGCAGCTTGGACAGGGGGGTCTACGAGCAGTACTTC
CASSLDRGVYEQYF
>TRBJ2-7|TRBD2|-|TRBV7-9
TGTGCCAGCAGCTTAGCGAGGGTAGCGGGGAGTTCCTACGAGCAGTACTTC
CASSLARVAGSSYEQYF
>TRBJ2-7|-|-|TRBV13
TGTGCCAGCAGCAAGCGCGAATCCTACGAGCAGTACTTC
CASSKRESYEQYF
>TRBJ2-7|TRBD2|-|TRBV6-6
TGTGCCAGCAGCCCGACTAGCGGGGGAGCTTACGAGCAGTACTTC
CASSPTSGGAYEQYF
>TRBJ2-1|-|-|TRBV6-5
TGTGCCAGCAGCCCCTCAGGCCATGAGCAGTTCTTC
CASSPSGHEQFF
>TRBJ2-7|TRBD2|-|TRBV27
TGTGCCAGCAGTTCCTTACCGGGACTAGCGGCCTCCTACGAGCAGTACTTC
CASSSLPGLAASYEQYF
>TRBJ2-1|-|-|TRBV27
TGTGCCAGCAGGCCGATCGGGGGACCTTACAATGAGCAGTTCTTC
CASRPIGGPYNEQFF
>TRBJ1-1|-|once|TRBV9
TGTGCCAGCAGCGGGGGACCAACGAACACTGAAGCTTTCTTT
CASSGGPTNTEAFF
>TRBJ2-1|-|-|TRBV27
TGTGCCAGCATGGTCGGCGGGATTTACAATGAGCAGTTCTTC
CASMVGGIYNEQFF
>TRBJ1-4|-|once|TRBV6-1
TGTGCCAGCAGTGATTTTGAAAAACTGTTTTTT
CASSDFEKLFF
>TRBJ2-1|TRBD1|-|TRBV30
TGTGCCTGGAGCATTGACAGGGGAAATGAGCAGTTCTTC
CAWSIDRGNEQFF
>TRBJ2-2|-|-|TRBV7-9
TGTGCCAGCAGCACCAAACCAGCGAACACCGGGGAGCTGTTTTTT
CASSTKPANTGELFF
>TRBJ1-4|-|-|TRBV2
TGTGCCAGCAGTGAGAGCTACGGGTCTGAAAAACTGTTTTTT
CASSESYGSEKLFF
>TRBJ2-3|-|-|TRBV29-1
TGCAGCGTGGTTGAGTACGCCAGCGCAGATACGCAGTATTTT
CSVVEYASADTQYF
>TRBJ2-1|-|-|TRBV13
TGTGCCAGCAGCGCCGGTCCGGGGGCCGTGAATGAGCAGTTCTTC
CASSAGPGAVNEQFF
>TRBJ2-7|TRBD1|-|TRBV19
TGTGCCAGTAGTTCCCGACAGGGATCCTACGAGCAGTACTTC
CASSSRQGSYEQYF
>TRBJ2-7|-|-|TRBV27
TGTGCCAGCGGCCTTGGGCCCTCCTACGAGCAGTACTTC
CASGLGPSYEQYF
>TRBJ2-1|-|few|TRBV14
TGTGCCAGCAGGAGAAGTGGACACTTGGTGGATGAGCAGTTCTTC
CASRRSGHLVDEQFF
>TRBJ2-2|-|-|TRBV6-5
TGTGCCAGCAGTTGGGGGGCCGGGGAGCTGTTTTTT
CASSWGAGELFF
>TRBJ1-1|-|once|TRBV19
TGTGCCAGTAAACCCTACGGACCATCGAACACTGAAGCTTTCTTT
CASKPYGPSNTEAFF
>TRBJ2-3|TRBD1|-|TRBV5-1
TGCGCCAGCAGCCTTCCGACAGGGTGGGGCGCTAGCACAGATACGCAGTATTTT
CASSLPTGWGASTDTQYF
>TRBJ2-7|TRBD2|-|TRBV7-2
TGTGCCAGCAGCCTTCGGACTAGCGGGATGGACGAGCAGTACTTC
CASSLRTSGMDEQYF
>TRBJ2-1|TRBD2|-|TRBV12-5
TGTGCTAGTGGGGGGACTAGCGCCAACAATGAGCAGTTCTTC
CASGGTSANNEQFF
>TRBJ1-5|-|-|TRBV28
TGTGCCAGCAGAACCCCAGGGAGATTGGGTCAGCCCCAGCATTTT
CASRTPGRLGQPQHF
>TRBJ2-2|-|-|TRBV27
TGTGCCAGCAGTTGGGATTGGAGCACCGGGGAGCTGTTTTTT
CASSWDWSTGELFF
>TRBJ2-2|TRBD2|-|TRBV7-8
TGTGCCAGCAGCTTAGCGGAAGGGTCCGACAGCGGGAGGGCCCAGTACGGGGAGCTGTTTTTT
CASSLAEGSDSGRAQYGELFF
>TRBJ1-2|TRBD1|-|TRBV4-1
TGCGCCAGCAGTCAACGACAGGGGCCGCGGCCTTATGGCTACACCTTC
CASSQRQGPRPYGYTF
>TRBJ1-1|-|-|TRBV5-1
TGCGCCAGCAGCTTGGAGGGCGGGGACACTGAAGCTTTCTTT
CASSLEGGDTEAFF
>TRBJ2-7|TRBD1|few|TRBV6-1
TGTGCCAGCATCAGGGACAGGGAAGGGTCCTACGAGCAGTACTTC
CASIRDREGSYEQYF
>TRBJ1-6|TRBD1|-|TRBV28
TGTGCCAGCAGTTTTTTGGGACAGGGTTCTTCACCCCTCCACTTT
CASSFLGQGSSPLHF
>TRBJ2-7|TRBD2|-|TRBV28
TGTGCCAGCAGACTCGGCGGGGGGTGGATTTACGAGCAGTACTTC
CASRLGGGWIYEQYF
>TRBJ1-2|TRBD1|once|TRBV28
TGTGCCAGCTCCCTACAGGGGGACTTCTATGGCTACACCTTC
CASSLQGDFYGYTF
>TRBJ2-1|TRBD2|few|TRBV7-9
TGTGCCAGCAGCTTCCTAGCGGGAGTTCCGTACAATGAGCAGTTCTTC
CASSFLAGVPYNEQFF
>TRBJ2-1|TRBD2|-|TRBV29-1
TGCAGCGTTGATGGGCTAGCGGGAGGTAATGAGCAGTTCTTC
CSVDGLAGGNEQFF
>TRBJ2-7|TRBD2|-|TRBV5-4
TGTGCCAGCAGCTACGTCGGGGGGAGCTCCTACGAGCAGTACTTC
CASSYVGGSSYEQYF
>TRBJ2-6|-|-|TRBV4-3
TGCGCCAGCAGTTTGGTAGAGGGGGCCAACGTCCTGACTTTC
CASSLVEGANVLTF
>TRBJ2-7|TRBD1|-|TRBV30
TGTGCCTGGGCACATCAGGGGGCTGACGAGCAGTACTTC
CAWAHQGADEQYF
>TRBJ2-5|-|-|TRBV2
TGTGCCAGCAGTGAAACCGGGATAGGAGGGGAGACCCAGTACTTC
CASSETGIGGETQYF
>TRBJ2-2|TRBD2|-|TRBV19
TGTGCCAGTAGTATAAATCCCCAGCGGGGTCCGAACACCGGGGAGCTGTTTTTT
CASSINPQRGPNTGELFF